The 2 T cell receptor beta chains listed next were all sequenced from one sample in a study of glioma-infiltrating T cells. The iRepertoire nested amplicon-rescue multiplex PCR amplified TCR alpha and beta CDR3s from RNA. TCRdb reprocessed the multiplex PCR reads with MiXCR, giving one entry per CDR3 protein. The repertoire holds approximately 400,000 distinct CDR3 sequences, with roughly two fifths as singletons. The material sequenced was glioma tissue, nonneoplastic brain tissue, or PBMCs (not recorded which). The receptors were sampled from a human donor with low-grade glioma or glioblastoma, undergoing nonglioma brain surgery, or in good health (not recorded which).

On this clonotype: One end of the junction varies from germline; a read error may be responsible. The rearrangement joins TRBV6-1 to TRBJ1-6; TRBD1 might be the D (5 bases). Looked up from germline, CDR1 is MNHNS and CDR2 is SASEGT. The length of the CDR3 is 15 residues. CDR3 sequence (DNA): TGTGCCAGCAGTTCTAGAGGGGCCTATAATTCACCCCTCTACTTT. Protein sequence: CASSSRGAYNSPLYF.

The V gene is TRBV20-1, the J gene TRBJ2-1; 8 bases fit TRBD2. Germline lookup yields CDR1 DFQATT and CDR2 SNEGSKA (reference sequence). The V gene end was trimmed by 0 bases and the J gene end by 0 bases; junction bases not matched to a gene: 7. The CDR3 has 17 amino acids. The CDR3 reads CSARDLDGRDSYNEQFF. The CDR3 DNA is TGCAGTGCTAGAGATCTGGACGGGAGGGACTCCTACAATGAGCAGTTCTTC.